This entry lists 31 T cell receptor beta chains sequenced from one sample in a study of shared clonotypes between healthy human individuals. Some clones are missing from TCRdb's copy, which holds only in-frame ones; the method was immunoSEQ multiplex PCR. The data contain 2 million to 3 million clones, more than 80% of them singletons. The sequenced sample was naive CD4+ T cells sorted from blood. Described subset: CD45RA+ positively selected. The receptors were sampled from a man younger than 35 in good health.

CDR3 amino acids: CASSLDPGLTNEQFF. CDR3 in DNA: TGCGCCAGCAGCTTGGACCCAGGACTAACCAATGAGCAGTTCTTC. The chain carries TRBV5-1 and TRBJ2-1; TRBD2 might be the D (6 bases). Trimming shortened V by 0 bases and J by 6 bases, and 13 bases separated the two germline ends. Germline values: CDR1 SGHRS, CDR2 YFSETQ. This CDR3 is 15 amino acids long. The entire variable domain, with the rest obtained from reference TRBV5-1 and TRBJ2-1, is as follows: KAGVTQTPRYLIKTRGQQVTLSCSPISGHRSVSWYQQTPGQGLQFLFEYFSETQRNKGNFPGRFSGRQFSNSRSEMNVSTLELGDSALYLCASSLDPGLTNEQFFGPGTRLTVL.

The chain recombines TRBV5-4 with TRBJ2-1; 7 nucleotides agree with TRBD1. Germline V gene lookup returns CDR1 SGHNT and CDR2 YYREEE (reference sequence). The ends lost 4 bases at V and 5 bases at J; junction bases unmatched: 12. CDR3 length: 16 residues. The CDR3 here is CASSAPAGTVDNEQFF. As DNA, the CDR3 is TGTGCCAGCAGCGCCCCTGCCGGGACAGTCGACAATGAGCAGTTCTTC. Full variable domain (missing parts from reference TRBV5-4 and TRBJ2-1): ETGVTQSPTHLIKTRGQQVTLRCSSQSGHNTVSWYQQALGQGPQFIFQYYREEENGRGNFPPRFSGLQFPNYSSELNVNALELDDSALYLCASSAPAGTVDNEQFFGPGTRLTVL.

The chain employs TRBV28 and TRBJ2-2; 8 positions agree with TRBD2. The CDR3 length is 14 residues. V shed 8 bases and J 4 bases; nucleotides not matched to a gene: 6. The germline CDR1 and CDR2 sequences are MDHEN and SYDVKM. The CDR3 loop is CASGAGGTTGELFF. Written as DNA, the CDR3 is TGTGCCAGCGGGGCGGGGGGAACCACCGGGGAGCTGTTTTTT.

The chain combines TRBV6-1 with TRBJ2-3; possible D gene TRBD1, 5 bases. V dropped 4 bases and J dropped 1 base, with 15 bases sitting between them. Germline lookup yields CDR1 MNHNS and CDR2 SASEGT. The CDR3 has 16 residues. Here the CDR3 reads CASSGGVPSGTDTQYF. CDR3 DNA sequence: TGTGCCAGCAGTGGGGGCGTACCTTCGGGCACAGATACGCAGTATTTT.

This clone was picked up one time. The chain uses TRBV10-3 and TRBJ2-1, with 7 bases lining up with TRBD2. V lost 3 bases and J lost 7; bases outside the gene matches: 3. The CDR3 consists of 13 residues. Looked up from germline, CDR1 is ENHRY and CDR2 is SYGVKD. The CDR3 DNA sequence: TGTGCCATCAGTGAAACTAGCGAGAATGAGCAGTTCTTC. Translated: CAISETSENEQFF.

V usage is TRBV9 and J usage is TRBJ2-3; TRBD1 aligns across 11 bases. CDR1 is SGDLS and CDR2 is YYNGEE in the germline V gene. The CDR3 is made up of 15 amino acids. J was trimmed by 4 bases and V by 0 bases; bases with no gene match: 1. CDR3 nucleotide sequence: TGTGCCAGCAGCGTAGTGGGACAGGGGGCAGATACGCAGTATTTT. Translated: CASSVVGQGADTQYF.

The chain links TRBV19 to TRBJ2-3; TRBD1 matches 9 bases. From germline, CDR1 is LNHDA and CDR2 SQIVND (reference sequence). There are 15 residues in the CDR3. V lost 6 bases to trimming and J lost 0 bases; unmatched junction nucleotides: 4. DNA for the CDR3: TGTGCCAGTAGGGGACAGGGTTATAGCACAGATACGCAGTATTTT. Protein: CASRGQGYSTDTQYF.

The chain combines TRBV29-1 with TRBJ1-1, with unresolved D. V lost 2 bases, J lost 0 bases, and 13 bases lay in between. Germline V gene lookup returns CDR1 SQVTM and CDR2 ANQGSEA. The CDR3 has 15 amino acids. CDR3 nucleotides: TGCAGCGTTGAAACCCAGGCAGGTCTGAACACTGAAGCTTTCTTT. The encoded protein is CSVETQAGLNTEAFF.

This chain joins TRBV11-2 and TRBJ1-6; D is ambiguous. The ends were cut back, 0 bases at V and 7 bases at J, with 10 bases in the middle. The germline gives CDR1 SGHAT, CDR2 FQNNGV. The CDR3 has 15 amino acids. The CDR3 DNA reads TGTGCCAGCAGCTTAGACCCCCGAGGGAATTCACCCCTCCACTTT. Protein product: CASSLDPRGNSPLHF.

V and J are TRBV5-1 and TRBJ1-6; 7 bases are a match to TRBD1. V dropped 7 bases and J dropped 5; count of bases not matched to a gene: 12. Germline V gene sequence: CDR1 SGHRS, CDR2 YFSETQ. The CDR3 sequence is 16 residues long. The CDR3 spells CASAPRQGDNNSPLHF. CDR3 nucleotide sequence: TGCGCCAGCGCCCCCCGACAGGGCGATAATAATTCACCCCTCCACTTT.

This clone was observed once. This rearrangement joins TRBV29-1 to TRBJ1-1; D is perhaps TRBD1 (5 bases). Between the trimmed V and J ends, which lost 6 bases and 10 bases, there was a span of 6 bases. The CDR3 is made up of 8 amino acids. CDR1 SQVTM and CDR2 ANQGSEA come from the germline V gene. CDR3 region: CSVGGAFF. DNA of the CDR3: TGCAGCGTCGGGGGAGCTTTCTTT.

The chain is built from TRBV2 and TRBJ1-5; 7 bases are shared with TRBD1. CDR1 SNHLY and CDR2 FYNNEI come from the germline V gene. V lost 2 bases to trimming and J lost 5 bases; unmatched junction nucleotides: 3. This CDR3 has 14 residues. Here the CDR3 DNA reads TGTGCCAGCAGTGAAACAACAGGGGATCAGCCCCAGCATTTT. Translating gives CASSETTGDQPQHF. The whole variable domain, remainder taken from reference TRBV2 and TRBJ1-5, is EPEVTQTPSHQVTQMGQEVILRCVPISNHLYFYWYRQILGQKVEFLVSFYNNEISEKSEIFDDQFSVERPDGSNFTLKIRSTKLEDSAMYFCASSETTGDQPQHFGDGTRLSIL.

The V gene is TRBV5-1, the J gene TRBJ1-6, with no clear D. V lost 0 bases, J lost 0 bases, and 10 bases lay in between. CDR1 is SGHRS, CDR2 YFSETQ, per germline. This CDR3 is built from 17 residues. Written as DNA, the CDR3 is TGCGCCAGCAGCTTGGTCGGCAGTAGCTCCTATAATTCACCCCTCCACTTT. This codes for CASSLVGSSSYNSPLHF.

In regard to this clone: Other nucleotide sequences in the sample specify the same CDR3. The CDR3 here is CASSTTGRNQPQHF. The CDR3 bases are TGTGCCAGTAGTACCACAGGGAGAAATCAGCCCCAGCATTTT. The V call is TRBV19, the J call TRBJ1-5, with TRBD1 as a possible D gene (6 bases). Germline V gene lookup returns CDR1 LNHDA and CDR2 SQIVND (reference sequence). This CDR3 is built from 14 residues. V dropped 4 bases and J dropped 4 bases, with 11 bases sitting between them.

This chain uses TRBV11-2 with TRBJ2-3; no clear D. Trimming cost V 0 bases and J 2 bases, with 6 bases left between them. CDR1 is SGHAT, CDR2 FQNNGV, per germline. This CDR3 contains 14 residues. CDR3 amino acids: CASSLDTLTDTQYF. The CDR3 nucleotides read TGTGCCAGCAGCTTAGACACCCTCACAGATACGCAGTATTTT.

V gene TRBV7-9 combines with J gene TRBJ1-5; D remains unclear. Looked up from germline, CDR1 is SEHNR and CDR2 is FQNEAQ (reference sequence). Trimming removed 1 base from V and 6 bases from J, with 13 bases in between. The CDR3 loop spans 15 amino acids. The CDR3 nucleotides are TGTGCCAGCAGCTTAGGGACTGGGATTGGTCAGCCCCAGCATTTT. This sequence encodes CASSLGTGIGQPQHF.

J is TRBJ2-5 and V is TRBV6-1; D may correspond to TRBD1 or TRBD2 (5 bases each). Per germline, CDR1 MNHNS and CDR2 SASEGT. The CDR3 sequence is 14 residues long. Trimming left V 6 bases short and J 5 bases short, with 16 bases between. CDR3 coding DNA: TGTGCCAGCAGCCAAGGGACGGTAGCGGAGACCCAGTACTTC. This encodes CASSQGTVAETQYF.

This clone was seen just once. The chain carries TRBV19 and TRBJ2-7; 9 bases are a match to TRBD1. In germline, CDR1 is LNHDA, CDR2 SQIVND (reference sequence). Losses at the gene ends were 2 bases for V and 2 bases for J; bases not matched to a gene: 4. CDR3 length equals 15 residues. As DNA, the CDR3 is TGTGCCAGTAGTATAACCGGGACAGGGACCTACGAGCAGTACTTC. Translating gives CASSITGTGTYEQYF.

The J gene is TRBJ1-4, the V gene TRBV19; 12 bases match TRBD1. Germline CDR1 and CDR2: LNHDA and SQIVND (reference sequence). The CDR3 loop spans 16 amino acids. V trimming: 7 bases; J trimming: 10 bases; junction bases outside the gene matches: 13. CDR3 residues: CASKVPGQGAIGKLFF. For the CDR3, the DNA is TGTGCCAGTAAAGTTCCGGGACAGGGGGCTATTGGAAAACTGTTTTTT.

In the case of this clone: Other nucleotide sequences in the sample specify the same CDR3. The chain recombines TRBV5-3 with TRBJ2-7, with D perhaps given as TRBD1 or TRBD2 (5 bases each). TRBV5-3 is known as an ORF, though its function is uncertain. The CDR3 length is 13 residues. Trimming removed 3 bases at V and 4 bases at J, with 11 bases between. The CDR3 is CARSSGTGYEQYF. In DNA, the CDR3 is TGTGCCAGAAGCTCTGGGACCGGGTACGAGCAGTACTTC.

On this clone itself: Other DNA variants within this sample encode the same CDR3. V is TRBV5-4 and J is TRBJ2-3, with D unclear. Germline V CDR1 and CDR2: SGHNT, YYREEE (reference sequence). This CDR3 has 12 residues. V was clipped by 0 bases and J by 5 bases, with 4 bases between them. CDR3 sequence reads: CASSLEGDTQYF. CDR3 nucleotides: TGTGCCAGCAGCTTGGAAGGAGATACGCAGTATTTT.

This clone was detected a few times. This chain links TRBV11-2 with TRBJ1-1, with no clear D. The germline V gene encodes CDR1 SGHAT and CDR2 FQNNGV. CDR3 length: 14 amino acids. The V end lost 6 bases, the J end lost 0 bases, and 11 bases lay between the germline ends. The CDR3 protein is CASSPGTVNTEAFF. The CDR3 nucleotides read TGTGCCAGCAGTCCGGGAACGGTGAACACTGAAGCTTTCTTT. The full variable domain, with the rest looked up from reference TRBV11-2 and TRBJ1-1, is EAGVAQSPRYKIIEKRQSVAFWCNPISGHATLYWYQQILGQGPKLLIQFQNNGVVDDSQLPKDRFSAERLKGVDSTLKIQPAKLEDSAVYLCASSPGTVNTEAFFGQGTRLTVV.

V usage is TRBV5-1 and J usage is TRBJ1-2; D perhaps matches TRBD1 (5 bases). With 7 bases removed from V and 4 bases from J, the gap between germline ends came to 17 bases. This CDR3 comprises 14 residues. CDR1 is SGHRS and CDR2 is YFSETQ in the germline V gene. In DNA, the CDR3 is TGCGCCAGCGGCGGTCAAGGGGATGGCTATGGCTACACCTTC. Encoded protein: CASGGQGDGYGYTF.

The chain combines TRBV28 with TRBJ1-1; D might be TRBD1 (6 bases). The CDR3 runs to 13 residues. Germline loops: CDR1 MDHEN, CDR2 SYDVKM. Between the trimmed V and J ends, which lost 7 bases and 10 bases, there was a span of 19 bases. The CDR3 DNA reads as TGTGCCAGCATCCCCGCAGGGGCCCCGCGAGCTTTCTTT. Its translation is CASIPAGAPRAFF.

The chain is built from TRBV6-6 and TRBJ1-1, with D hard to call. The V and J ends lost 6 bases and 1 base respectively, with 9 bases between them. Germline CDR1 reads MNHNY; CDR2 reads SVGAGI (reference sequence). This CDR3 is built from 13 residues. CDR3 sequence (DNA): TGTGCCAGCAGCTCCCACCCGAACACTGAAGCTTTCTTT. This codes for CASSSHPNTEAFF.

This chain links TRBV5-8 with TRBJ1-4; no clear D gene. This CDR3 has 14 amino acids. The V and J ends lost 0 bases and 4 bases respectively, with 7 bases between them. From germline, CDR1 is SGHTS and CDR2 YDEGEE. CDR3 nucleotide sequence: TGTGCCAGCAGCTTGGGTCAGCTTAATGAAAAACTGTTTTTT. It translates to CASSLGQLNEKLFF.

As regards this clone: The same CDR3 also results from other DNA sequences found in this sample. The rearrangement links TRBV20-1 to TRBJ1-2, with D unresolved. CDR1 is DFQATT and CDR2 is SNEGSKA in the germline V gene (reference sequence). The ends were cut back, 3 bases at V and 4 bases at J, with 6 bases in the middle. The CDR3 runs 11 residues. CDR3 bases: TGCAGTGCTAGTGGCAGCTATGGCTACACCTTC. Its protein is CSASGSYGYTF.

The J gene is TRBJ1-6, the V gene TRBV5-1; 7 bases fit TRBD1. Germline V gene lookup returns CDR1 SGHRS and CDR2 YFSETQ. Germline trimming cut 4 bases from V and 4 bases from J; bases unmatched to any gene: 2. CDR3 length: 14 amino acids. The DNA for the CDR3 is TGCGCCAGCAGCGAGGGACAGTATAATTCACCCCTCCACTTT. It yields the protein CASSEGQYNSPLHF.

The rearrangement uses TRBV30 and TRBJ1-2; D perhaps matches TRBD1 (5 bases). V was trimmed by 4 bases and J by 8 bases, leaving 17 bases between them. Germline-derived CDR1 and CDR2 are GTSNPN and SVGIG (reference sequence). CDR3 length equals 13 residues. The CDR3 loop reads CAWTPWGRDGYTF. CDR3 nucleotide sequence: TGTGCCTGGACCCCCTGGGGGAGGGACGGCTACACCTTC.

This sequence joins TRBV18 and TRBJ1-5; tentatively, D is TRBD1 (5 bases). The germline gives CDR1 KGHSH, CDR2 LQKENI. Between the trimmed V and J ends, which lost 6 bases and 0 bases, there was a span of 21 bases. This CDR3 is 18 amino acids long. CDR3 sequence reads: CASSSKQSWGNSNQPQHF. Written as DNA, the CDR3 is TGTGCCAGCTCTTCGAAACAGAGCTGGGGGAATAGCAATCAGCCCCAGCATTTT.

The chain joins TRBV19 to TRBJ2-7; tentative D call: TRBD2 (10 bases). Germline assignment: CDR1 LNHDA and CDR2 SQIVND (reference sequence). Trimming pared 5 bases from V and 6 bases from J, leaving 38 bases between. This CDR3 is built from 21 residues. As DNA, the CDR3 is TGTGCCAGTAGTCTCGCCCGACTAACAGGGGGCTCGGCTAGCGGGAGTGGCGAGCAGTACTTC. Its translation: CASSLARLTGGSASGSGEQYF.